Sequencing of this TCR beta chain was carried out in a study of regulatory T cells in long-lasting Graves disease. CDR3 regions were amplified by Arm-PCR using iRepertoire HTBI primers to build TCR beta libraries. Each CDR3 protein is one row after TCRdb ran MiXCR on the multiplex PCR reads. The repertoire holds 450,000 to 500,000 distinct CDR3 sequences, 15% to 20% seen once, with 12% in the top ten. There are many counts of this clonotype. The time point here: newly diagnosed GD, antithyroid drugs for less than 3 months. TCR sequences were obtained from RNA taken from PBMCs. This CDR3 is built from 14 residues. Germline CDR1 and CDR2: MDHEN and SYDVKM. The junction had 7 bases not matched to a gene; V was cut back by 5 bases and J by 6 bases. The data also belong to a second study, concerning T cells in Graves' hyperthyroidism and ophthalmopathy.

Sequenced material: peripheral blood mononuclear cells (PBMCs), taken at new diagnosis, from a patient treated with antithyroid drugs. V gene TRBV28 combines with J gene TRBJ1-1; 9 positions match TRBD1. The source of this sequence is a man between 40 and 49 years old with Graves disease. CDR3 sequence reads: CASSPTGGRAEAFF. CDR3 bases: TGTGCCAGCAGTCCGACAGGGGGGAGGGCTGAAGCTTTCTTT. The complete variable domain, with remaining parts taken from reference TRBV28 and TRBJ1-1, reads DVKVTQSSRYLVKRTGEKVFLECVQDMDHENMFWYRQDPGLGLRLIYFSYDVKMKEKGDIPEGYSVSREKKERFSLILESASTNQTSMYLCASSPTGGRAEAFFGQGTRLTVV.